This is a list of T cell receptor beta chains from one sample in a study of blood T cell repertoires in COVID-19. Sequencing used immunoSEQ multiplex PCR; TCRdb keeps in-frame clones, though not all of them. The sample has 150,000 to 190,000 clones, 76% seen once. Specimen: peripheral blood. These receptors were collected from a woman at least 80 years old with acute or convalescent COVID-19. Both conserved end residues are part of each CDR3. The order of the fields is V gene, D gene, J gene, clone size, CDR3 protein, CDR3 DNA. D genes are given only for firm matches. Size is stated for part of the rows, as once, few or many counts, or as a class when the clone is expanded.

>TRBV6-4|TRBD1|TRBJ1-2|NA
CASSDSGQGGNGYTF
TGTGCCAGCAGTGACTCAGGACAGGGGGGTAATGGCTACACCTTC
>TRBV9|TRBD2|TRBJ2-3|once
CASSVVGGGAPDTQYF
TGTGCCAGCAGCGTAGTTGGCGGGGGGGCCCCAGATACGCAGTATTTT
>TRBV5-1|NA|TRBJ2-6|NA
CASSLPGAGANVLTF
TGCGCCAGCAGTTTGCCGGGGGCTGGGGCCAACGTCCTGACTTTC
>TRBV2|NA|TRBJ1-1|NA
CASSAGYYTEAFF
TGTGCCAGCAGCGCGGGGTATTACACTGAAGCTTTCTTT
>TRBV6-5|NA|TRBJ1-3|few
CASSYSTGSGNTIYF
TGTGCCAGCAGTTACTCGACTGGCTCTGGAAACACCATATATTTT
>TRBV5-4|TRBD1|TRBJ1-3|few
CASSTGQGATLNTIYF
TGTGCCAGCAGCACCGGACAGGGTGCCACCTTAAACACCATATATTTT
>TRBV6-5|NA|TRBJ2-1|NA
CASRAHGGEQFF
TGTGCCAGCAGGGCGCACGGGGGTGAGCAGTTCTTC
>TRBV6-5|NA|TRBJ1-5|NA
CASSRTDNQPQHF
TGTGCCAGCTCGAGGACAGACAATCAGCCCCAGCATTTT
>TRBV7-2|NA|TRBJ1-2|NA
CASSPRGGVGGYTF
TGTGCCAGCAGCCCCCGGGGGGGGGTAGGGGGCTACACCTTC
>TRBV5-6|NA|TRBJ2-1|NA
CASSLLRGVGNEQFF
TGTGCCAGCAGCTTGCTCCGCGGGGTGGGCAATGAGCAGTTCTTC
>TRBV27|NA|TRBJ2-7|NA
CASRQRGSSYEQYF
TGTGCCAGCAGGCAAAGGGGGAGCTCCTACGAGCAGTACTTC
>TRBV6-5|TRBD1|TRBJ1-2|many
CASSLQGAIDWGYTF
TGTGCCAGCAGTTTACAGGGGGCGATTGATTGGGGCTACACCTTC